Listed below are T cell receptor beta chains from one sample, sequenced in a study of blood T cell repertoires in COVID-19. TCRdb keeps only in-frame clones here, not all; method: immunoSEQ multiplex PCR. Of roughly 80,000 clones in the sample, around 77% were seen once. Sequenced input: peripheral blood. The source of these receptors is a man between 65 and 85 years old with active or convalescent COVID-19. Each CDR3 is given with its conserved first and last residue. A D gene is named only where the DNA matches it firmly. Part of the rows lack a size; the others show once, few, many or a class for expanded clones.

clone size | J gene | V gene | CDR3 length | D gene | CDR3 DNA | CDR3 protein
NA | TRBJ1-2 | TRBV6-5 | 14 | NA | TGTGCCAGCAGGCACAGGGCGTTTTCGGGGGGCTACACCTTC | CASRHRAFSGGYTF
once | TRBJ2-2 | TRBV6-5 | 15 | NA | TGTGCCAGCAGAGATAATACAGGGACCTCCGGGGAGCTGTTTTTT | CASRDNTGTSGELFF
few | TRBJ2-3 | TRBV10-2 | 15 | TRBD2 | TGCGCCAGCAGTGAAACTAGCGGGGCTGGGACTACGCAGTATTTT | CASSETSGAGTTQYF
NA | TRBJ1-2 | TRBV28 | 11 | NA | TGTGCCAGCAGTTTACAGGGGACCCACACCTTC | CASSLQGTHTF
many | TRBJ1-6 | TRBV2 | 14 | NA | TGTGCCAGCCGACCGGACAGTTATAATTCACCCCTCCACTTT | CASRPDSYNSPLHF
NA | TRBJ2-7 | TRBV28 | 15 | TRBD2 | TGTGCCAGCAGCACCTCTAGCGGTCCTGCCCACGAGCAGTACTTC | CASSTSSGPAHEQYF
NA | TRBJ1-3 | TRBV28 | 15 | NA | TGTGCCAGCAGTTCCCCGGGTAACTCTGGAAACACCATATATTTT | CASSSPGNSGNTIYF
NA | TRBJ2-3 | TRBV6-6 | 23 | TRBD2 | TGTGCCAGCAGTCCCCGGCTAGCGGGGGGCTTTTCATCGTACACCTACAAAACAGATACGCAGTATTTT | CASSPRLAGGFSSYTYKTDTQYF
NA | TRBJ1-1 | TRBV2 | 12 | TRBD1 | TGTGCCAGCAACAGGGGGCTTACTGAAGCTTTCTTT | CASNRGLTEAFF
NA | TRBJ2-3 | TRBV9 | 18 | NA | TGTGCCAGCAGCGTAGGGTCTCTGGGAGCGGGCTTCAGGGATACGCAGTATTTT | CASSVGSLGAGFRDTQYF
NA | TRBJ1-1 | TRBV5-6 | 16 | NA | TGTGCCAGCAGCTTACAGGGTCCTCCAGAGAACACTGAAGCTTTCTTT | CASSLQGPPENTEAFF
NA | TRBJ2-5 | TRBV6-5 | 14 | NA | TGTGCCAGCACCCCGTTACGAGGGTTGGAGACCCAGTACTTC | CASTPLRGLETQYF
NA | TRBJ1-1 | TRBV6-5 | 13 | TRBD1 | TGTGCCAGCAGTATAAACAGGGGTCGTAGAGCTTTCTTT | CASSINRGRRAFF
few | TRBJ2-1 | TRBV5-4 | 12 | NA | TGTGCCAGCAGCGCTGAGTACAATGAGCAGTTCTTC | CASSAEYNEQFF
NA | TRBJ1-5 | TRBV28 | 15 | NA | TGTGCCAGCAGCGCCAGGGGCGCCGGCAATCAGCCCCAGCATTTT | CASSARGAGNQPQHF
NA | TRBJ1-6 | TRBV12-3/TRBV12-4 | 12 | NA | TGTGCCAGCAATACACTGGGACTTCCCCTCCACTTT | CASNTLGLPLHF
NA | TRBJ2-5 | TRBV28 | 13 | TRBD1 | TGTGCCAGCAGGTCGACAGGGAGAGAGACCCAGTACTTC | CASRSTGRETQYF
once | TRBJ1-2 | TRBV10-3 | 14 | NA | TGTGCCATCAATAAAGACAGAGCTAACTATGGCTACACCTTC | CAINKDRANYGYTF
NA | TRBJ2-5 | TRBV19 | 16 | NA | TGTGCCAGTAGCTCCTCCCCCGGGGCAGGGGGGGAGACCCAGTACTTC | CASSSSPGAGGETQYF
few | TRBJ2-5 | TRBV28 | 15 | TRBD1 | TGTGCCAGCAGTCCCTTAGGCAGGGGGCGTGAGACCCAGTACTTC | CASSPLGRGRETQYF
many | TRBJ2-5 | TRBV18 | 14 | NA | TGTGCCAGCTCAGAGACAGGCTACGGAGAGACCCAGTACTTC | CASSETGYGETQYF
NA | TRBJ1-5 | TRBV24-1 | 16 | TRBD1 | TGTGCCACCAGACAATCGACAGGGAGTAGCAATCAGCCCCAGCATTTT | CATRQSTGSSNQPQHF
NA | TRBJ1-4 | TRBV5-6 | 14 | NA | TGTGCCAGCAGCTTCTTGGGAGGGGCTGAAAAACTGTTTTTT | CASSFLGGAEKLFF
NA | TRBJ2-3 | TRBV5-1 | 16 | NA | TGCGCCAGCAGCCCCGCAGGGTCGTCTAGCACAGATACGCAGTATTTT | CASSPAGSSSTDTQYF
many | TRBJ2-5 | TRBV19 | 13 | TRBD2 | TGTGCCAGTAGTAGGACTAGCGAGGAGACCCAGTACTTC | CASSRTSEETQYF
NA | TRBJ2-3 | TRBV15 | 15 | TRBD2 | TGTGCCACCAGTAGTCTAGCGGGGGGGAGGGATACGCAGTATTTT | CATSSLAGGRDTQYF
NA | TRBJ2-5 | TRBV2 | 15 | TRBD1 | TGTGCCAGCGAATTTACAGGGGGGCGTCTAGAGACCCAGTACTTC | CASEFTGGRLETQYF
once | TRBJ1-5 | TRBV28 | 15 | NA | TGTGCCAGCAGTTTAGGCAGCGGATCCAATCAGCCCCAGCATTTT | CASSLGSGSNQPQHF
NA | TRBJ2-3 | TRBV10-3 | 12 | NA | TGTGCCATCAGTGAGCGGGCAGATACGCAGTATTTT | CAISERADTQYF
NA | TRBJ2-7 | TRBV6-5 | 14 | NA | TGTGCCAGCAGCGATCAAAGGGAGTCCTACGAGCAGTACTTC | CASSDQRESYEQYF
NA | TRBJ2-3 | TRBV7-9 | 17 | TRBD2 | TGTGCCAGCAGCTTATACTCGGGGGGGGCCTGGACAGATACGCAGTATTTT | CASSLYSGGAWTDTQYF
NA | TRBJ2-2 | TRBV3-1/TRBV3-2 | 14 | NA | TGTGCCAGCAGCCCCCGGGAGACGGCCGGGGAGCTGTTTTTT | CASSPRETAGELFF
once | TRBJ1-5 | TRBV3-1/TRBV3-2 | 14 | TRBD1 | TGTGCCAGCAGCCAGGCTGACAGGGTCCAGCCCCAGCATTTT | CASSQADRVQPQHF
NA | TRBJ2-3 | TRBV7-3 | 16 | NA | TGTGCCAGCAGCAATGGAGGGTCGGCAGGTTCGGATACGCAGTATTTT | CASSNGGSAGSDTQYF
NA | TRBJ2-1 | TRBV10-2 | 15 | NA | TGCGCCAGCAATCGGCCGGGGGGCTCTCGCAATGAGCAGTTCTTC | CASNRPGGSRNEQFF
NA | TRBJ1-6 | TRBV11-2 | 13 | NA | TGTGCCAGCAGCCTTTTGAGGAATTCACCCCTCCACTTT | CASSLLRNSPLHF
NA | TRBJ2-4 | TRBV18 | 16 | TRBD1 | TGTGCCAGCTCACGTATCGGACAGGGAGAGTCGGGCATTCAGTACTTC | CASSRIGQGESGIQYF
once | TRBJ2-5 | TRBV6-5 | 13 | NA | TGTGCCAGTTCCCGGACAATCCAAGAGACCCAGTACTTC | CASSRTIQETQYF
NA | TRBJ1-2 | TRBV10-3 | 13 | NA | TGTGCCACGAGTACGGGGGATGCCTATGGCTACACCTTC | CATSTGDAYGYTF
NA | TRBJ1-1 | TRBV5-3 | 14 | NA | TGTGCCAGAAGCCAGAGGGGGACAAACACTGAAGCTTTCTTT | CARSQRGTNTEAFF
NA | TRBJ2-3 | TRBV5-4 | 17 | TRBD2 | TGTGCCAGCAGCTTGGAAGGCGGGGGGGCCTTTGGAGATACGCAGTATTTT | CASSLEGGGAFGDTQYF
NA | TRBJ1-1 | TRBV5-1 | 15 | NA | TGCGCCAGCAGCTGGAGGGGTCAGGGAAGGGCTGAAGCTTTCTTT | CASSWRGQGRAEAFF
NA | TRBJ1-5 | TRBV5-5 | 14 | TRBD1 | TGTGCCAGCAGCCCGGACAGGGCCCATCAGCCCCAGCATTTT | CASSPDRAHQPQHF
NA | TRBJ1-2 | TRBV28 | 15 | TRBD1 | TGTGCCAGCAGTTTCGCCCCCGAGGGGGCCTATGGCTACACCTTC | CASSFAPEGAYGYTF
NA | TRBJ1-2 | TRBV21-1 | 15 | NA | TGTGCCAGCAGCAAGTACGCAGGGGGTGACTATGGCTACACCTTC | CASSKYAGGDYGYTF
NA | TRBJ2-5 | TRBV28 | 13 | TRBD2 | TGTGCCACCACCGGGGGGGGCGGGGAGACCCAGTACTTC | CATTGGGGETQYF
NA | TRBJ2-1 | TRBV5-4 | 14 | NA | TGTGCCAGCAGCTGGCCTACAGGAAACAGTGAGCAGTTCTTC | CASSWPTGNSEQFF
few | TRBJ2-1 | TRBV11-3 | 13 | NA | TGTGCCAGCAGCACAAGCTCCTACAATGAGCAGTTCTTC | CASSTSSYNEQFF
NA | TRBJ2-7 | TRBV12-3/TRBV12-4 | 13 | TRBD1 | TGTGCCAGCAGCAGGGACAGGACCTACGAGCAGTACTTC | CASSRDRTYEQYF
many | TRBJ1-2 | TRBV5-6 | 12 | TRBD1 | TGTGCCAGCAGCGGGACAGGGTATGGCTACACCTTC | CASSGTGYGYTF
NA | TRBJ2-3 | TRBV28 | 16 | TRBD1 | TGTGCCAGCAGTACCCCGGGACAGCGATACACAGATACGCAGTATTTT | CASSTPGQRYTDTQYF
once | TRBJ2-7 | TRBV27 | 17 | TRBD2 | TGTGCCAGCAGTTTCAATCCTAGCGGGGGGGCTATTTACGAGCAGTACTTC | CASSFNPSGGAIYEQYF
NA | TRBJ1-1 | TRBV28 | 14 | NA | TGTGCCAGCATCTGGGGGCCTTCTTACACTGAAGCTTTCTTT | CASIWGPSYTEAFF
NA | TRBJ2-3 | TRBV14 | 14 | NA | TGTGCCAGCAGCCAAAGGCAACTAGCAGTCACGCAGTATTTT | CASSQRQLAVTQYF
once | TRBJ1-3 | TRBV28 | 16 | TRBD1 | TGTGCCAGCAGTTTATGGAATACAGGGGGAGGAAACACCATATATTTT | CASSLWNTGGGNTIYF
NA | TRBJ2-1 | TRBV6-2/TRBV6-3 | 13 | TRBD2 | TGTGCCAGCAGTTACGTTGGCGGGGGGTGGAAGTTCTTC | CASSYVGGGWKFF
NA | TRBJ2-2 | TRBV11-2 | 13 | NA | TGTGCCAGCAGCCCTTCTACGACCGGGGAGCTGTTTTTT | CASSPSTTGELFF
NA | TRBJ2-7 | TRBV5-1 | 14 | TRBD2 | TGCGCCAGCAGCGGAGCGGGGGTACTGGGTGAGCAGTACTTC | CASSGAGVLGEQYF
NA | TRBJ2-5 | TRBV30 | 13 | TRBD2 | TGTGCCTTAGCTAGCGGGGGGTGGAAGACCCAGTACTTC | CALASGGWKTQYF
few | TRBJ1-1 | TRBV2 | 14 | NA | TGTGCCAGCAGTGTCGACAACCGGAACACTGAAGCTTTCTTT | CASSVDNRNTEAFF